Sequencing of this TCR beta chain was carried out in a study of T-cell memory formation after mild COVID-19. TCRdb used MiXCR to reprocess the 5' RACE reads, holding one entry per CDR3 protein. The top ten clones hold around 3.8% of a sample with roughly 180,000 distinct CDR3 sequences, around a tenth of them seen once. Study results and caveats: Later expanders leaned toward CD4+, whereas clones contracting from day 15 to 85 were balanced CD4/CD8.

As to this clonotype: Its antigen is not identified.

Trimming shortened V by 6 bases and J by 0 bases, and 15 bases separated the two germline ends. The CDR3 has 15 residues. Input material: PBMCs or a T cell subset sorted from them (not recorded which). The chain uses TRBV12-3 or TRBV12-4 and TRBJ2-7, with TRBD1 as a possible D gene (6 bases). This receptor was obtained from a man between 18 and 29 years old who had mild COVID-19 (a few samples of this study predate the infection). Cell type and time point are not known. The CDR3: CASSTGQDFSYEQYF. As DNA, the CDR3 is TGTGCCAGCAGCACGGGACAAGACTTCTCCTACGAGCAGTACTTC.